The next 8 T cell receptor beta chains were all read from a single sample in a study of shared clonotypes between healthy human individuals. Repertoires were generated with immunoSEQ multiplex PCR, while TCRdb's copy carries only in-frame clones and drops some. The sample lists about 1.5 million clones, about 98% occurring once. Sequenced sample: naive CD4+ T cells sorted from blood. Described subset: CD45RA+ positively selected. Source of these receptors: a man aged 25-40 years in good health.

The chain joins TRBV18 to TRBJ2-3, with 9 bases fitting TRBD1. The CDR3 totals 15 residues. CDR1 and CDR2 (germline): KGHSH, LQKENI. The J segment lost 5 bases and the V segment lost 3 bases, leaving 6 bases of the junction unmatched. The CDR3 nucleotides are TGTGCCAGCTCACCGTTGTGGACAGGGGAAGATACGCAGTATTTT. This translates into CASSPLWTGEDTQYF. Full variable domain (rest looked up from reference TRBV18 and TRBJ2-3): NAGVMQNPRHLVRRRGQEARLRCSPMKGHSHVYWYRQLPEEGLKFMVYLQKENIIDESGMPKERFSAEFPKEGPSILRIQQVVRGDSAAYFCASSPLWTGEDTQYFGPGTRLTVL.

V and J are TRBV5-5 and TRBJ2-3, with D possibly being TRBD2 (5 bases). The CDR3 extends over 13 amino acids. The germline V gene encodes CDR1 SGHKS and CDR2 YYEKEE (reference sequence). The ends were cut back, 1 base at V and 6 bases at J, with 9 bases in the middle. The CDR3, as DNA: TGTGCCAGCAGCTTGACGGGGATGGATACGCAGTATTTT. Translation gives CASSLTGMDTQYF.

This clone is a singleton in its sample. The CDR3 here is CASSRWGPGRTDTQYF. CDR3 coding DNA: TGTGCCAGCAGCCGCTGGGGGCCCGGGCGCACAGATACGCAGTATTTT. The chain couples TRBV27 to TRBJ2-3; maybe TRBD1 (6 bases). This CDR3 contains 16 residues. CDR1 MNHEY and CDR2 SMNVEV come from the germline V gene (reference sequence). The germline V and J ends were trimmed by 6 bases and 1 base, with 17 bases remaining between them.

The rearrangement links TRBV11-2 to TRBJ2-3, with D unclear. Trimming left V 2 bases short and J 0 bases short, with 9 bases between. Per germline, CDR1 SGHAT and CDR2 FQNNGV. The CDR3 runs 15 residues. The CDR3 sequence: CASSLYVSSTDTQYF. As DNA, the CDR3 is TGTGCCAGCAGCTTATATGTATCTAGCACAGATACGCAGTATTTT. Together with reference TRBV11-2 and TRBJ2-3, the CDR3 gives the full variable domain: EAGVAQSPRYKIIEKRQSVAFWCNPISGHATLYWYQQILGQGPKLLIQFQNNGVVDDSQLPKDRFSAERLKGVDSTLKIQPAKLEDSAVYLCASSLYVSSTDTQYFGPGTRLTVL.

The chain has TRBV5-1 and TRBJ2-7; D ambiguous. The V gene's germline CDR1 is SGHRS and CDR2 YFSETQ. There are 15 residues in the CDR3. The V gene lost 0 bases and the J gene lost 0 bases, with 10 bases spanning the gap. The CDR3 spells CASSLGTLSSYEQYF. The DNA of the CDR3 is TGCGCCAGCAGCTTGGGTACCCTGAGCTCCTACGAGCAGTACTTC.

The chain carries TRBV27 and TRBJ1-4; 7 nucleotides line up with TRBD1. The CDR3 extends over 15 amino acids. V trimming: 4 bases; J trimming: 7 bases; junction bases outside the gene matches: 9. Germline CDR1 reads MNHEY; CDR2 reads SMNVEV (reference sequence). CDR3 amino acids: CASSSRRGQSEKLFF. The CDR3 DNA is TGTGCCAGCAGTTCGAGGAGGGGGCAGAGTGAAAAACTGTTTTTT. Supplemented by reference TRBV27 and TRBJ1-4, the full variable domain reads EAQVTQNPRYLITVTGKKLTVTCSQNMNHEYMSWYRQDPGLGLRQIYYSMNVEVTDKGDVPEGYKVSRKEKRNFPLILESPSPNQTSLYFCASSSRRGQSEKLFFGSGTQLSVL.

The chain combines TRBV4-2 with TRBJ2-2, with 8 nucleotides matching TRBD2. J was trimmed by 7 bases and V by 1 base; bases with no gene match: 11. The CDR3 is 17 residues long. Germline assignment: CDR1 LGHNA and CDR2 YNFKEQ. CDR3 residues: CASSQAGAGGPDGELFF. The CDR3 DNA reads TGTGCCAGCAGCCAAGCTGGCGCGGGAGGCCCCGACGGGGAGCTGTTTTTT.

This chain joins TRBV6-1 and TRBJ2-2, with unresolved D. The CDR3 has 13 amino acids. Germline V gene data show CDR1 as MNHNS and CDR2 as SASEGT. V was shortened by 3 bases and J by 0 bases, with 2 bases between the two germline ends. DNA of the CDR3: TGTGCCAGCAGTGAGACGAACACCGGGGAGCTGTTTTTT. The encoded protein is CASSETNTGELFF.